One sample yielded the 10 T cell receptor beta chains listed below, sequenced in a study of CD8 T cells in ankylosing spondylitis. MiXCR, applied by TCRdb to the 5' RACE reads, yields one record per CDR3 protein. Among 500,000 or so distinct CDR3 sequences listed, approximately 5.3% were seen once. Study-wide findings and caveats: Blood from ankylosing spondylitis patients appeared to carry a characteristic roughly 8-variant TCR beta motif.

These receptors' antigens are unknown. Sequenced sample: blood, either unsorted or a sorted T cell fraction (not recorded which). These receptors all come from a male donor with ankylosing spondylitis.

The chain links TRBV30 to TRBJ1-6; TRBD1 is a possible D gene (5 bases). This CDR3 has 14 residues. Trimming removed 2 bases from V and 5 bases from J, with 10 bases in between. Germline loops: CDR1 GTSNPN, CDR2 SVGIG (reference sequence). CDR3 coding DNA: TGTGCCTGGAGTTCTGGGGGACATAATTCACCCCTCCACTTT. It specifies CAWSSGGHNSPLHF.

There are many counts of this clonotype. This sequence joins TRBV7-9 and TRBJ1-1, with a tentative D call TRBD1 (5 bases). Germline loops: CDR1 SEHNR, CDR2 FQNEAQ (reference sequence). V shed 5 bases and J shed 3 bases, with 16 bases lying between them. This CDR3 has 15 residues. The CDR3 loop is CASSPGGGADTEAFF. The CDR3 DNA follows: TGTGCCAGCAGCCCCGGGGGAGGGGCGGACACTGAAGCTTTCTTT.

This clonotype was recorded many times. The chain recombines TRBV20-1 with TRBJ2-7, with D possibly matching TRBD2 (5 bases). Trimming took 4 bases from V and 5 from J, leaving 18 bases between them. Germline CDR1 is DFQATT and CDR2 is SNEGSKA (reference sequence). The CDR3 totals 14 residues. CDR3 DNA: TGCAGTGCTACGACCGGGATTATGTTCCACGAGCAGTACTTC. It translates to CSATTGIMFHEQYF.

This clonotype was seen many times. This chain uses TRBV5-1 with TRBJ1-1, with a possible D match to TRBD1 (5 bases). Germline assignment: CDR1 SGHRS and CDR2 YFSETQ. Trimming cost V 2 bases and J 4 bases, with 15 bases left between them. This CDR3 region has 15 residues. The DNA for the CDR3 is TGCGCCAGCAGCTTAAGCCAGGGTGGCGTCACTGAAGCTTTCTTT. Protein: CASSLSQGGVTEAFF.

This clonotype was found many times. This chain connects TRBV6-2 or TRBV6-3 to TRBJ2-2; D is uncertain. Trimming pared 10 bases from V and 4 bases from J, leaving 10 bases between. CDR1 and CDR2 from the germline V gene are MNHEY and SVGEGT. The CDR3 consists of 12 residues. The CDR3: CATARFTGELFF. CDR3 coding DNA: TGTGCCACGGCGCGGTTCACCGGGGAGCTGTTTTTT.

This clonotype was seen repeatedly, ten times or more. The rearrangement joins TRBV5-6 to TRBJ2-3; 11 nucleotides match TRBD2. Germline V gene data show CDR1 as SGHDT and CDR2 as YYEEEE. Germline trimming cut 4 bases from V and 2 bases from J; bases unmatched to any gene: 9. This CDR3 is built from 17 residues. In nucleotides, the CDR3 is TGTGCCAGCAGCGTCGTAGCGGGAGGGACCTTCACAGATACGCAGTATTTT. It specifies CASSVVAGGTFTDTQYF.

This clonotype was counted ten times or more. The CDR3, as DNA: TGTGCCAGCAGTTACTCGACGGGGACGGCAGTAGCTTTCTTT. Protein product: CASSYSTGTAVAFF. The chain is built from TRBV6-5 and TRBJ1-1; a possible D gene is TRBD1 (5 bases). The CDR3 is made up of 14 amino acids. V lost 0 bases, J lost 10 bases, and 15 bases lay in between. Germline values: CDR1 MNHEY, CDR2 SVGAGI.

This clonotype was seen many times. The chain links TRBV28 to TRBJ1-4; D call uncertain. Between the trimmed V and J ends, which lost 7 bases and 3 bases, there was a span of 18 bases. CDR1 is MDHEN, CDR2 SYDVKM, per germline. The CDR3 extends over 16 amino acids. The CDR3 DNA reads TGTGCCAGCACCGAACGAGGGTGGACGGCTAATGAAAAACTGTTTTTT. Translating it yields CASTERGWTANEKLFF. Variable domain in full (rest from reference TRBV28 and TRBJ1-4): DVKVTQSSRYLVKRTGEKVFLECVQDMDHENMFWYRQDPGLGLRLIYFSYDVKMKEKGDIPEGYSVSREKKERFSLILESASTNQTSMYLCASTERGWTANEKLFFGSGTQLSVL.

This clonotype was found many times. The chain links TRBV28 to TRBJ2-7; 8 nucleotides line up with TRBD2. The CDR3 has 17 amino acids. Per the germline V gene, CDR1 is MDHEN and CDR2 is SYDVKM. J was trimmed by 1 base and V by 5 bases; bases with no gene match: 13. For the CDR3, the DNA is TGTGCCAGCAGTACCCGCGGGGGGTTGCTCGTTTCCTACGAGCAGTACTTC. This sequence encodes CASSTRGGLLVSYEQYF. The full variable domain, in which reference TRBV28 and TRBJ2-7 provide the parts outside the CDR3, is DVKVTQSSRYLVKRTGEKVFLECVQDMDHENMFWYRQDPGLGLRLIYFSYDVKMKEKGDIPEGYSVSREKKERFSLILESASTNQTSMYLCASSTRGGLLVSYEQYFGPGTRLTVT.

This clonotype was detected a few times. The J gene is TRBJ1-5, the V gene TRBV6-6; no reliable D call. CDR1 and CDR2 from the germline V gene are MNHNY and SVGAGI (reference sequence). Trimming removed 6 bases at V and 7 bases at J, with 13 bases between. The CDR3 extends over 13 amino acids. The CDR3 DNA reads as TGTGCCAGCAGCGATAGGACGGGACAGCCCCAGCATTTT. Translating gives CASSDRTGQPQHF.